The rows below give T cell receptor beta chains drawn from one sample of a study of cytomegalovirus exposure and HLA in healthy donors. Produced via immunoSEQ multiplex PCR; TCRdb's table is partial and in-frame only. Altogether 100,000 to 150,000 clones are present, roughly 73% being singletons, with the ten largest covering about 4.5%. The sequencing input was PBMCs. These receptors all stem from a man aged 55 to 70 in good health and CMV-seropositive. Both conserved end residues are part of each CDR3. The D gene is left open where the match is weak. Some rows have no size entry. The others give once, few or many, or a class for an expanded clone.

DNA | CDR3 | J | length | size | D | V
TGTGCCAGCAGTGCAACGATCCGGGGAAAAACTGGCTACACCTTC | CASSATIRGKTGYTF | TRBJ1-2 | 15 | . | . | TRBV6-5
TGTGCCAGCTCACCACAGGGGAATACTGGAAACACCATATATTTT | CASSPQGNTGNTIYF | TRBJ1-3 | 15 | . | . | TRBV18
TGTGCCAGCGGAAGGACTAGCGCCGTCAATGAGCAGTTCTTC | CASGRTSAVNEQFF | TRBJ2-1 | 14 | . | TRBD2 | TRBV6-5
TGTGCCAGCAGCGTACTCGGAGGGAGAGCGATCGATGAGCAGTTCTTC | CASSVLGGRAIDEQFF | TRBJ2-1 | 16 | . | . | TRBV9
TGCGCCAGCAGCTCAGGACTAGCCCCTGGCACAGATACGCAGTATTTT | CASSSGLAPGTDTQYF | TRBJ2-3 | 16 | . | TRBD2 | TRBV5-1
TGTGCCAGCAGGGGGGCAGGGACATATCAGCCCCAGCATTTT | CASRGAGTYQPQHF | TRBJ1-5 | 14 | few | . | TRBV2
TGCGCCAGCAGCTTGGGGCAGGGCGGCTACAATGAGCAGTTCTTC | CASSLGQGGYNEQFF | TRBJ2-1 | 15 | . | . | TRBV5-1
TGTGCCAGCAGTTTATCAGGTGTAAAGGAGTATGGGAGGAGGAATTCACCCCTCCACTTT | CASSLSGVKEYGRRNSPLHF | TRBJ1-6 | 20 | . | . | TRBV28
TGCGCCAGCAGCCCGGGACAGGCAAAAGCCCCTTCTGGGGCCAACGTCCTGACTTTC | CASSPGQAKAPSGANVLTF | TRBJ2-6 | 19 | few | TRBD1 | TRBV4-1
TGTGCCAGCAGTTTATGGATTCAGGGGGGTGGCTACACCTTC | CASSLWIQGGGYTF | TRBJ1-2 | 14 | . | TRBD1 | TRBV28
TGTGCCAGCAACTTAGGAGCGGGGACGTACCAAGAGACCCAGTACTTC | CASNLGAGTYQETQYF | TRBJ2-5 | 16 | . | TRBD2 | TRBV9
TGTGCCAGCGGTCAGGGGTGGGATCAGCCCCAGCATTTT | CASGQGWDQPQHF | TRBJ1-5 | 13 | . | . | TRBV28
TGTGCCACTCGCGGCTCGGAGGGTGAAAAACTGTTTTTT | CATRGSEGEKLFF | TRBJ1-4 | 13 | . | . | TRBV10-3
TGCGCCAGCAGCTTGTTATCAGGGGACGAGCAGTACTTC | CASSLLSGDEQYF | TRBJ2-7 | 13 | . | . | TRBV5-1
TGCGCCAGCAGCTTGGTTGTGGGGCAGTACAATGAGCAGTTCTTC | CASSLVVGQYNEQFF | TRBJ2-1 | 15 | . | . | TRBV5-1
TGTGCCAGCAGCACCACGACAGGGAGTGTCACTGAAGCTTTCTTT | CASSTTTGSVTEAFF | TRBJ1-1 | 15 | few | TRBD1 | TRBV9
TGTGCCAGCAGTGAATACAGACCTTATAATTCACCCCTCCACTTT | CASSEYRPYNSPLHF | TRBJ1-6 | 15 | . | . | TRBV2
TGTGCCAGCAGCTTGATTGCGAATAGGAGGGCCCAGTACTTC | CASSLIANRRAQYF | TRBJ2-5 | 14 | . | . | TRBV5-6
TGCGCCAGCAGCTTGGTGCCAGGGGGGCAAGAGACCCAGTACTTC | CASSLVPGGQETQYF | TRBJ2-5 | 15 | . | . | TRBV5-1
TGTGCCAGCAGTCGGTTCTACAGTGACCTGAACACCGGGGAGCTGTTTTTT | CASSRFYSDLNTGELFF | TRBJ2-2 | 17 | . | . | TRBV27
TGTGCCAGCAGTGAAGCCCGCCCGAGTGAGCAGTACTTC | CASSEARPSEQYF | TRBJ2-7 | 13 | . | . | TRBV6-1
TGCGCCAGCAGCCAGACTTCGACAGGGAAAGAGACCCAGTACTTC | CASSQTSTGKETQYF | TRBJ2-5 | 15 | . | TRBD1 | TRBV4-1
TGCGCCAGCACAGGGTTCACAGATACGCAGTATTTT | CASTGFTDTQYF | TRBJ2-3 | 12 | . | . | TRBV4-1
TGTGCCAGCAGTGGGAACAGGGGCTCCTACAATGAGCAGTTCTTC | CASSGNRGSYNEQFF | TRBJ2-1 | 15 | . | TRBD1 | TRBV2
TGTGCCAGCAGCTTTGTCCGGGGTAGCAACCTCTACAATGAGCAGTTCTTC | CASSFVRGSNLYNEQFF | TRBJ2-1 | 17 | . | . | TRBV7-8
TGCGCCAGCAGCTTGTCAGGACAGCCGGACAAAAACATTCAGTACTTC | CASSLSGQPDKNIQYF | TRBJ2-4 | 16 | . | . | TRBV5-1
TGTGCCAGCTCACCAAGGCTAGGCCTCACAGATACGCAGTATTTT | CASSPRLGLTDTQYF | TRBJ2-3 | 15 | . | . | TRBV18
TGCGCCAGCAGCCGTGGACAGTCGAACACTGAAGCTTTCTTT | CASSRGQSNTEAFF | TRBJ1-1 | 14 | few | . | TRBV5-1
TGTGCCACCAGCATTATAGGGGTGGGGACTAATGAAAAACTGTTTTTT | CATSIIGVGTNEKLFF | TRBJ1-4 | 16 | . | . | TRBV15
TGTGCCAGCAGTGACCAGGGGGACGGCTACGAGCAGTACTTC | CASSDQGDGYEQYF | TRBJ2-7 | 14 | few | TRBD1 | TRBV2
TGTGCCAGCAGCTTAGCGATCAGTCCAGATACGCAGTATTTT | CASSLAISPDTQYF | TRBJ2-3 | 14 | once | . | TRBV7-6
TGTGCCAGCAGCTTGGCCAGGCGGGGCAATCAGCCCCAGCATTTT | CASSLARRGNQPQHF | TRBJ1-5 | 15 | . | . | TRBV7-8
TGTGCCAGCAGGCCCACAGGGATCAGAGGGAACACTGAAGCTTTCTTT | CASRPTGIRGNTEAFF | TRBJ1-1 | 16 | . | . | TRBV27
TGTGCCAGCAGCTTGGCCGGGACAACTGGAAACACCATATATTTT | CASSLAGTTGNTIYF | TRBJ1-3 | 15 | . | . | TRBV7-9
TGCGCCAGCAGCCAAACGGGTGGGGCCACAGATACGCAGTATTTT | CASSQTGGATDTQYF | TRBJ2-3 | 15 | . | . | TRBV4-1
TGTGCCAGCTCACCGAATGACAGGGGTCGCGAGCAGTACTTC | CASSPNDRGREQYF | TRBJ2-7 | 14 | . | TRBD1 | TRBV18
TGTGCCAGCAGCTCGCCCGGACAGGGCACCTATAATTCACCCCTCCACTTT | CASSSPGQGTYNSPLHF | TRBJ1-6 | 17 | few | TRBD1 | TRBV5-4
TGTGCCAGCAGCGCAGGAACAGGTTTCGATGAGCAGTTCTTC | CASSAGTGFDEQFF | TRBJ2-1 | 14 | . | . | TRBV9
TGTGCCAGCAGTCTAGACAGGGCGGGTGAGCAGTACTTC | CASSLDRAGEQYF | TRBJ2-7 | 13 | . | TRBD1 | TRBV6-1
TGTGCCTGGAGTGTAGCGGTAGGTTATGGCTACACCTTC | CAWSVAVGYGYTF | TRBJ1-2 | 13 | once | . | TRBV30
TGTGCCAGCAGAGCGGACAGGGACCCTACCGGGGAGCTGTTTTTT | CASRADRDPTGELFF | TRBJ2-2 | 15 | few | TRBD1 | TRBV6-4
TGCAGCGTTGAAGGACTAGCGGGGGGAGTGAAAGAGACCCAGTACTTC | CSVEGLAGGVKETQYF | TRBJ2-5 | 16 | . | TRBD2 | TRBV29-1
TGTGCCAGCAGCTTGAGTTTCGGTTACGAGCAGTACTTC | CASSLSFGYEQYF | TRBJ2-7 | 13 | few | . | TRBV5-5